These 2 T cell receptor beta chains were all obtained from the same sample, sequenced in a study of T cells in women clearing cervical HPV infection. Measured with immunoSEQ multiplex PCR; TCRdb has only the in-frame clones, and not every one. In all, the sample yields about 31,000 clones. The sample consisted of blood buffy coat. These receptors were obtained from a woman between 18 and 69 years old with a cervical HPV16 infection that either progressed to CIN3+ or cleared (not recorded which).

Comment on this clone: The read halts 3 residues ahead of the CDR3 end, with the missing end drawn from the germline J gene. The chain uses TRBV20-1 and TRBJ1-2; TRBD1 matches at 7 bases. The V gene end was trimmed by 1 base and the J gene end by 3 bases; junction bases not matched to a gene: 5. Per germline, CDR1 DFQATT and CDR2 SNEGSKA (reference sequence). There are 14 residues in the CDR3. CDR3 region: CSARVDREHYGYTF. CDR3 DNA, as far as it was read: TGCAGTGCTAGAGTCGACAGGGAGCACTATGGC.

In the case of this clone: Read sequence stops 3 residues before the CDR3 end, and the germline J gene provides the missing end. The chain links TRBV5-4 to TRBJ2-3; TRBD1 might be the D (6 bases). There are 16 residues in the CDR3. The V end was cut by 2 bases, the J end by 0 bases, with 13 bases between. The germline gives CDR1 SGHNT, CDR2 YYREEE (reference sequence). CDR3 amino acids: CASSFRQVASTDTQYF. Incomplete CDR3 DNA: TGTGCCAGCAGCTTCCGACAGGTTGCTAGCACAGATACG. Full variable domain (remainder filled in from reference TRBV5-4 and TRBJ2-3): ETGVTQSPTHLIKTRGQQVTLRCSSQSGHNTVSWYQQALGQGPQFIFQYYREEENGRGNFPPRFSGLQFPNYSSELNVNALELDDSALYLCASSFRQVASTDTQYFGPGTRLTVL.